Following are 27 T cell receptor beta chains from one sample sequenced in a study of cytomegalovirus exposure and HLA in healthy donors. The PCR had 60 Vbeta and 13 Jbeta primers. Clones were sequenced by immunoSEQ multiplex PCR, and TCRdb holds only the in-frame ones, with some missing. The profile shows over 250,000 clones, roughly 70% of them singletons. Source material: PBMCs. The source of these receptors is a female donor in good health and CMV-seronegative.

The rearrangement links TRBV2 to TRBJ1-5; 7 bases agree with TRBD1. V shed 5 bases and J 7 bases; nucleotides not matched to a gene: 14. CDR1 SNHLY and CDR2 FYNNEI come from the germline V gene. CDR3 size: 16 residues. The CDR3 DNA is TGTGCCAGCAGTCTAGGCCGGGACAGCATAGGACAGCCCCAGCATTTT. Translating gives CASSLGRDSIGQPQHF.

This clone occurred a few times. The rearrangement uses TRBV6-4 and TRBJ2-1; 12 positions agree with TRBD1. Germline CDR1 MRHNA, CDR2 SNTAGT. The CDR3 covers 14 residues. V dropped 2 bases and J dropped 9; count of bases not matched to a gene: 2. CDR3 residues: CASSDGTGGFEQFF. CDR3 DNA sequence: TGTGCCAGCAGTGACGGGACAGGGGGCTTTGAGCAGTTCTTC.

The chain joins TRBV7-8 to TRBJ1-4; TRBD1 matches at 10 bases. Germline trimming cut 5 bases from V and 8 bases from J; bases unmatched to any gene: 5. Looked up from germline, CDR1 is SGHVS and CDR2 is FQNEAQ. The CDR3 contains 14 residues. As DNA, the CDR3 is TGTGCCAGCAGCCCCGGACAGGGGGGCGAAAAACTGTTTTTT. Residues: CASSPGQGGEKLFF.

J is TRBJ2-7 and V is TRBV18, with 8 nucleotides matching TRBD2. Germline V CDR1 and CDR2: KGHSH, LQKENI. The CDR3 is made up of 14 amino acids. Trimming removed 3 bases from V and 5 bases from J; junction bases left unmatched: 6. The CDR3 bases are TGTGCCAGCTCACCTTCAGCGGGAGTAAACGAGCAGTACTTC. Encoded protein: CASSPSAGVNEQYF. The whole variable domain, filled in from reference TRBV18 and TRBJ2-7, reads NAGVMQNPRHLVRRRGQEARLRCSPMKGHSHVYWYRQLPEEGLKFMVYLQKENIIDESGMPKERFSAEFPKEGPSILRIQQVVRGDSAAYFCASSPSAGVNEQYFGPGTRLTVT.

The rearrangement joins TRBV21-1 to TRBJ2-7; the table's D call, TRBD1, has no DNA check behind it. TRBV21-1 corresponds to a pseudogene. The CDR3 is 16 residues long. The CDR3, as DNA: TGTGCCAGCAGCACTCCTCTGTCGGGACATTACTACGAGCAGTACTTC. Translated: CASSTPLSGHYYEQYF.

V gene TRBV4-1 combines with J gene TRBJ1-6; 8 bases are shared with TRBD1. The germline gives CDR1 MGHRA, CDR2 YSYEKL. The junction had 7 bases not matched to a gene; V was cut back by 7 bases and J by 5 bases. The CDR3 has 15 amino acids. The CDR3 loop reads CASTEDRVNNSPLHF. CDR3 nucleotides: TGCGCCAGCACCGAGGACAGGGTAAATAATTCACCCCTCCACTTT.

Only a few counts were recorded for this clone. The chain joins TRBV28 to TRBJ1-6, with D possibly being TRBD1 (5 bases). The CDR3 loop spans 15 amino acids. The germline gives CDR1 MDHEN, CDR2 SYDVKM. V was clipped by 5 bases and J by 6 bases, with 14 bases between them. The CDR3 protein is CASSLSGFGNSPLHF. The CDR3 nucleotides read TGTGCCAGCAGTCTATCAGGGTTTGGTAATTCACCCCTCCACTTT.

The rearrangement links TRBV7-2 to TRBJ1-2, with 10 bases matching TRBD1. Germline CDR1 reads SGHTA; CDR2 reads FQGNSA. V shed 6 bases, J shed 7 bases, and the junction held 8 bases outside the gene matches. There are 14 residues in the CDR3. CDR3 sequence reads: CASRFARDRGGYTF. CDR3 DNA: TGTGCCAGCAGGTTTGCCAGGGACAGGGGTGGCTACACCTTC. Filled out from reference TRBV7-2 and TRBJ1-2, the complete variable domain reads GAGVSQSPSNKVTEKGKDVELRCDPISGHTALYWYRQSLGQGLEFLIYFQGNSAPDKSGLPSDRFSAERTGGSVSTLTIQRTQQEDSAVYLCASRFARDRGGYTFGSGTRLTVV.

The chain is built from TRBV19 and TRBJ1-1; TRBD1 aligns across 7 bases. This CDR3 has 16 residues. The J segment lost 5 bases and the V segment lost 6 bases, leaving 15 bases of the junction unmatched. CDR1 and CDR2 (germline): LNHDA, SQIVND (reference sequence). The CDR3 DNA reads as TGTGCCAGTAGCTCACTTTTGGGACAGAGCATAACTGAAGCTTTCTTT. Its protein is CASSSLLGQSITEAFF.

The chain couples TRBV6-4 to TRBJ2-2; 8 bases fit TRBD2. J lost 5 bases, V lost 2 bases, and 10 bases had no gene match. The CDR3 extends over 17 amino acids. CDR1 and CDR2 (germline): MRHNA, SNTAGT. This CDR3 reads CASSDHGRRGATGELFF. In DNA form, the CDR3 reads TGTGCCAGCAGTGACCACGGACGGCGGGGGGCTACCGGGGAGCTGTTTTTT.

The chain is built from TRBV27 and TRBJ1-2; D gene unclear. Germline V CDR1 and CDR2: MNHEY, SMNVEV (reference sequence). The V gene lost 2 bases and the J gene lost 4 bases, with 8 bases spanning the gap. The CDR3 extends over 13 amino acids. The CDR3: CASSLLRGYGYTF. CDR3 nucleotide sequence: TGTGCCAGCAGTTTACTTCGGGGCTATGGCTACACCTTC.

This clone appeared a few times. The V call is TRBV28, the J call TRBJ1-4; the D is unclear. The CDR3 loop spans 14 amino acids. From germline, CDR1 is MDHEN and CDR2 SYDVKM. The V and J ends lost 3 bases and 6 bases respectively, with 11 bases between them. The CDR3 region has the DNA TGTGCCAGCAGTTTGGAGTTGATAGATGAAAAACTGTTTTTT. It encodes CASSLELIDEKLFF.

This rearrangement joins TRBV5-1 to TRBJ2-5, with 9 positions matching TRBD1. The J call may not be correct, given that the DNA end is closer to TRBJ2-7. The length of the CDR3 is 15 residues. Looked up from germline, CDR1 is SGHRS and CDR2 is YFSETQ. CDR3 sequence (DNA): TGCGCCAGCAGCTTGGACGGGACAGGGCCCTACGAGCAGTACTTC. Its protein is CASSLDGTGPYEQYF.

The V gene is TRBV19, the J gene TRBJ1-3; D unclear. Germline V gene data show CDR1 as LNHDA and CDR2 as SQIVND (reference sequence). CDR3 size: 14 residues. The V gene lost 7 bases and the J gene lost 0 bases, with 10 bases spanning the gap. The CDR3 coding sequence is TGTGCCAGTAATCGCACAGACTCTGGAAACACCATATATTTT. It encodes CASNRTDSGNTIYF.

The V and J genes are TRBV7-2 and TRBJ1-5, with no clear D. V was cut by 3 bases and J by 6 bases, with 15 bases left in between. The germline V gene encodes CDR1 SGHTA and CDR2 FQGNSA. The CDR3 is 15 residues long. In DNA form, the CDR3 reads TGTGCCAGCAGCTTTGACTCCTCGATGGGTCAGCCCCAGCATTTT. Encoded protein: CASSFDSSMGQPQHF.

This clone showed up just once. V and J are TRBV30 and TRBJ2-5, with no clear D. Between the trimmed V and J ends, which lost 2 bases and 3 bases, there was a span of 7 bases. The CDR3 totals 12 residues. Germline CDR1 and CDR2: GTSNPN and SVGIG (reference sequence). CDR3 DNA: TGTGCCTGGAGTTTCCAGGAAGAGACCCAGTACTTC. Translating gives CAWSFQEETQYF. Based on the CDR3 plus reference TRBV30 and TRBJ2-5, the full variable domain is SQTIHQWPATLVQPVGSPLSLECTVEGTSNPNLYWYRQAAGRGLQLLFYSVGIGQISSEVPQNLSASRPQDRQFILSSKKLLLSDSGFYLCAWSFQEETQYFGPGTRLLVL.

This chain links TRBV13 with TRBJ2-2; 10 positions agree with TRBD2. CDR3 length equals 17 residues. The V and J ends lost 3 bases and 8 bases, in that order; junction bases with no gene match: 12. CDR1 is PRHDT, CDR2 FYEKMQ, per germline (reference sequence). The CDR3 loop is CASSFSYSSGSKGELFF. The DNA for the CDR3 is TGTGCCAGCAGCTTCAGTTATTCTAGCGGGAGTAAGGGGGAGCTGTTTTTT.

This clone came up a few times. This rearrangement joins TRBV5-1 to TRBJ2-7; 8 bases are a match to TRBD2. The CDR3 extends over 15 amino acids. Trimming at V came to 0 bases and at J to 6 bases, leaving 8 bases not matched to a gene. CDR1 is SGHRS, CDR2 YFSETQ, per germline. The CDR3: CASSLVAGGLGEQYF. The CDR3 nucleotides read TGCGCCAGCAGCTTGGTGGCGGGAGGACTGGGCGAGCAGTACTTC.

In its sample, this clone was seen once. CDR3 sequence: CASSTLKGALNTGELFF. The DNA of the CDR3 is TGCGCCAGCAGCACACTAAAGGGGGCCTTGAACACCGGGGAGCTGTTTTTT. The genes are TRBV4-1 and TRBJ2-2, with TRBD1 matching over 7 bases. The V and J ends lost 5 bases and 1 base, in that order; junction bases with no gene match: 10. Germline V gene sequence: CDR1 MGHRA, CDR2 YSYEKL. This CDR3 is 17 amino acids long.

This rearrangement joins TRBV6-5 to TRBJ2-7; D uncertain. CDR3 length equals 13 residues. Trimming left V 2 bases short and J 2 bases short, with 7 bases between. The germline CDR1 and CDR2 sequences are MNHEY and SVGAGI. CDR3 loop: CASSYGLAYEQYF. CDR3 DNA: TGTGCCAGCAGTTACGGCCTAGCCTACGAGCAGTACTTC.

The V and J genes are TRBV6-1 and TRBJ2-7, with 7 bases lining up with TRBD1. This CDR3 contains 13 residues. Trimming cost V 8 bases and J 2 bases; bases outside gene matches: 6. The V gene's germline CDR1 is MNHNS and CDR2 SASEGT. The CDR3 DNA follows: TGTGCCAGCTTGTCGGGACAGACCTACGAGCAGTACTTC. This gives the protein CASLSGQTYEQYF.

This chain uses TRBV5-4 with TRBJ2-5; perhaps TRBD1 as D (6 bases). The CDR3 is made up of 12 amino acids. CDR1 is SGHNT, CDR2 YYREEE, per germline (reference sequence). Trimming shortened V by 9 bases and J by 6 bases, and 15 bases separated the two germline ends. The CDR3 region has the DNA TGTGCCACCAACAGGGAAGGGCAGACCCAGTACTTC. It is translated as CATNREGQTQYF.

The rearrangement uses TRBV5-1 and TRBJ2-1, with TRBD2 matching 13 bases. This CDR3 spans 17 amino acids. Germline V lookup: CDR1 SGHRS, CDR2 YFSETQ. The J segment lost 6 bases and the V segment lost 7 bases, leaving 13 bases of the junction unmatched. CDR3 in amino acids: CASQPGTSGTMLNEQFF. CDR3 nucleotides: TGCGCCAGCCAACCTGGGACTAGCGGGACGATGCTCAATGAGCAGTTCTTC. Filled out from reference TRBV5-1 and TRBJ2-1, the complete variable domain reads KAGVTQTPRYLIKTRGQQVTLSCSPISGHRSVSWYQQTPGQGLQFLFEYFSETQRNKGNFPGRFSGRQFSNSRSEMNVSTLELGDSALYLCASQPGTSGTMLNEQFFGPGTRLTVL.

The rearrangement uses TRBV5-4 and TRBJ2-6; weak D call: TRBD1 (5 bases). The V end lost 2 bases, the J end lost 4 bases, and 16 bases lay between the germline ends. CDR3 size: 17 residues. Germline V lookup: CDR1 SGHNT, CDR2 YYREEE (reference sequence). The CDR3 DNA reads TGTGCCAGCAGCTTACCCGCCCAGGGCGCAGGGGCCAACGTCCTGACTTTC. Translated: CASSLPAQGAGANVLTF.

This chain connects TRBV7-8 to TRBJ2-7; the D gene is possibly TRBD1 (6 bases). In germline, CDR1 is SGHVS, CDR2 FQNEAQ. The length of the CDR3 is 16 residues. The V gene lost 1 base and the J gene lost 0 bases, with 13 bases spanning the gap. The CDR3 nucleotides read TGTGCCAGCAGCTTAGATTCAGGGGCAGGCTCCTACGAGCAGTACTTC. Amino acid sequence: CASSLDSGAGSYEQYF.

The chain combines TRBV29-1 with TRBJ1-3; D possibly corresponds to TRBD1 (5 bases). The CDR3 totals 11 residues. Trimming shortened V by 4 bases and J by 7 bases, and 8 bases separated the two germline ends. The germline V gene encodes CDR1 SQVTM and CDR2 ANQGSEA. The CDR3 bases are TGCAGCGTTGGGGGCATCAACACCATATATTTT. As protein: CSVGGINTIYF.

This clone was counted once. V is TRBV5-6 and J is TRBJ1-5; the D gene is possibly TRBD1 (5 bases). CDR1 SGHDT and CDR2 YYEEEE come from the germline V gene. V dropped 4 bases and J dropped 6 bases, with 14 bases sitting between them. This CDR3 is 14 amino acids long. The chain's CDR3 is CASSLMGGGQPQHF. DNA for the CDR3: TGTGCCAGCAGCCTCATGGGGGGGGGTCAGCCCCAGCATTTT.